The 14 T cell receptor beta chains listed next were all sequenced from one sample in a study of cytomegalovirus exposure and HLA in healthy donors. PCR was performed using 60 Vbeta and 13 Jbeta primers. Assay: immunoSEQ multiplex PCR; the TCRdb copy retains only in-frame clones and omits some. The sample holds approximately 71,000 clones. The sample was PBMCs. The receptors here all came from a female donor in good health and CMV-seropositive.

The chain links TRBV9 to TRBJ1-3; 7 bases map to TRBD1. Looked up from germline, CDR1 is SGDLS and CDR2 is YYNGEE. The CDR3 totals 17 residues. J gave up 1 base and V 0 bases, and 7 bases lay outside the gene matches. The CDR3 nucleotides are TGTGCCAGCAGCGTAGCGGGGCAGGGGGAGTCTGGAAACACCATATATTTT. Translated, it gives CASSVAGQGESGNTIYF.

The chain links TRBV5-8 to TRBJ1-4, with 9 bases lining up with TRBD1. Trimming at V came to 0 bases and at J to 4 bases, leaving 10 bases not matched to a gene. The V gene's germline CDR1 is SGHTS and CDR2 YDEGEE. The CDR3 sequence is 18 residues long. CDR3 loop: CASSLVLGGQGLNEKLFF. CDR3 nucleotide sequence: TGTGCCAGCAGCTTGGTATTAGGAGGACAGGGGCTTAATGAAAAACTGTTTTTT. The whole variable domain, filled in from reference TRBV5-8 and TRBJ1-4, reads EAGVTQSPTHLIKTRGQQATLRCSPISGHTSVYWYQQALGLGLQFLLWYDEGEERNRGNFPPRFSGRQFPNYSSELNVNALELEDSALYLCASSLVLGGQGLNEKLFFGSGTQLSVL.

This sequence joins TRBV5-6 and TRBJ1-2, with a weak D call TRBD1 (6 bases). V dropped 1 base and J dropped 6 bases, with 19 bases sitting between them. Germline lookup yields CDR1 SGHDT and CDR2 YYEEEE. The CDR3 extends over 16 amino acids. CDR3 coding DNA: TGTGCCAGCAGCTTGTTCGGGCGCCAGGGGACGGATGGCTACACCTTC. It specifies CASSLFGRQGTDGYTF.

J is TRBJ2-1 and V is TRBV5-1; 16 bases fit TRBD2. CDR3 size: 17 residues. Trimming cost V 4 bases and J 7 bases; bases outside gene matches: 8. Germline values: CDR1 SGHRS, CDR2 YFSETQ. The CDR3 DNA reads TGCGCCAGCAGCGCTGGGACTAGCGGGGGGGCCGGGAATGAGCAGTTCTTC. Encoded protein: CASSAGTSGGAGNEQFF.

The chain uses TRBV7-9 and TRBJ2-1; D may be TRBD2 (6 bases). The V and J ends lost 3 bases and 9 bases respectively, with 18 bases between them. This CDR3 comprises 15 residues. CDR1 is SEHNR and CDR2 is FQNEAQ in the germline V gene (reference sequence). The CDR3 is CASSLLGGIGREQFF. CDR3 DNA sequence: TGTGCCAGCAGCTTGCTCGGCGGGATTGGTCGTGAGCAGTTCTTC.

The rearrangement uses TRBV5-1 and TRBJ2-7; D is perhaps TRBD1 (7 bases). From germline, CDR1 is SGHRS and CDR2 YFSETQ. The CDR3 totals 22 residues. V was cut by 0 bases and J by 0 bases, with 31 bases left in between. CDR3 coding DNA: TGCGCCAGCAGCTTGGCTTCGAGGGACAGACTGAGAGGCGGCGGGAACTCCTACGAGCAGTACTTC. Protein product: CASSLASRDRLRGGGNSYEQYF. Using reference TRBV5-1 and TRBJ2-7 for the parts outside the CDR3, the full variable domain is KAGVTQTPRYLIKTRGQQVTLSCSPISGHRSVSWYQQTPGQGLQFLFEYFSETQRNKGNFPGRFSGRQFSNSRSEMNVSTLELGDSALYLCASSLASRDRLRGGGNSYEQYFGPGTRLTVT.

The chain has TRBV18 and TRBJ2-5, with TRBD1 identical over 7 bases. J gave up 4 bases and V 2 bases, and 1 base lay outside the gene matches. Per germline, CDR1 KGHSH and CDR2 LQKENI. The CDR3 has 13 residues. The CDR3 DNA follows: TGTGCCAGCTCACCATCAGGGGGAGAGACCCAGTACTTC. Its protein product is CASSPSGGETQYF.

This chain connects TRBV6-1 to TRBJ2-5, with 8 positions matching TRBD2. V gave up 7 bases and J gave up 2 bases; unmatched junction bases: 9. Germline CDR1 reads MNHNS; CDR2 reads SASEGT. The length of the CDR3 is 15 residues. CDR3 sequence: CASKFASGHQETQYF. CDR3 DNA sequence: TGTGCCAGCAAATTTGCTAGCGGGCATCAAGAGACCCAGTACTTC.

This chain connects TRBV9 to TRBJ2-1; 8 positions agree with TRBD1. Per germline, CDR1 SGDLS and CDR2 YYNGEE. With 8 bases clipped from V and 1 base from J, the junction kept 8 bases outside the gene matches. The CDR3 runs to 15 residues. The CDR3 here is CASETGDRSYNEQFF. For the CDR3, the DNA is TGTGCCAGTGAGACCGGGGACAGGTCCTACAATGAGCAGTTCTTC.

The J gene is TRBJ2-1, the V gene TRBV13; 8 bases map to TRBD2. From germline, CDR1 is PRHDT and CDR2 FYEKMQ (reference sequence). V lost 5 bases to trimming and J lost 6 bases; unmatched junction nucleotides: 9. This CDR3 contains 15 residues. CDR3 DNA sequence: TGTGCCAGCAGCCGGACTAGCTCCGTTATCAATGAGCAGTTCTTC. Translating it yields CASSRTSSVINEQFF.

CDR3 amino acids: CASRTTSGVDNEQFF. As DNA, the CDR3 is TGTGCCAGTAGGACGACTAGCGGGGTTGACAATGAGCAGTTCTTC. The V and J genes are TRBV19 and TRBJ2-1, with TRBD2 matching over 11 bases. The length of the CDR3 is 15 residues. The trim removed 6 bases at V and 5 bases at J, leaving 6 bases unmatched. The germline CDR1 and CDR2 sequences are LNHDA and SQIVND (reference sequence).

In nucleotides, the CDR3 is TGCGCCAGCAGCTTGAGTGTCGGCGGGAGAGGGGATACGCAGTATTTT. Translating gives CASSLSVGGRGDTQYF. The V gene is TRBV5-1, the J gene TRBJ2-3, with TRBD2 matching over 7 bases. There are 16 residues in the CDR3. Trimming at V came to 1 base and at J to 6 bases, leaving 11 bases not matched to a gene. Per germline, CDR1 SGHRS and CDR2 YFSETQ.

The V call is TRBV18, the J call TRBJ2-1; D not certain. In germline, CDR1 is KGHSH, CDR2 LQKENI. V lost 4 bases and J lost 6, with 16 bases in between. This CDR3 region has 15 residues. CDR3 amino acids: CASSRPLTVTNEQFF. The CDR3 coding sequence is TGTGCCAGCTCACGGCCGTTAACAGTGACCAATGAGCAGTTCTTC.

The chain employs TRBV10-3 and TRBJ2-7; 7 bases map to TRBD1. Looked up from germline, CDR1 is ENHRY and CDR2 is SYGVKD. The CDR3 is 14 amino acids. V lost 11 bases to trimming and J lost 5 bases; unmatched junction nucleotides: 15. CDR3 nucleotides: TGTGCCCCCACGCCCGACAGGGATAGCAACGAGCAGTACTTC. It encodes CAPTPDRDSNEQYF.